This T cell receptor (beta chain) was recovered during a study of T-cell reconstitution after alpha-beta-depleted transplantation in children. General study results and limits: Where alpha-beta T cells came from about two months after transplant was reportedly several hundred expanded graft clones.

Unique molecular identifiers were built into the TCRbeta library. TCRdb re-called the PCR reads with MiXCR, one entry per CDR3 protein. The data show hundreds of thousands of distinct CDR3 sequences, approximately 8.4% seen once. Points on this clonotype: Its antigen is not known. Relative to the germline gene, one junction end is altered; a read error may explain this.

The source is a male patient aged 2 to 9 who had a stem cell transplant for acute myeloid leukemia, so the T cells may come from the graft donor. Specimen: PBMCs, mostly from graft donor cells, collected 360 days after TCRalphabeta/CD19-depleted stem cell transplant.

The CDR3 spells CTSSNLAGTGGEIAETQYF. The DNA of the CDR3 is TGTACCAGCAGTAACCTCGCCGGGACAGGGGGCGAGATTGCAGAGACCCAGTACTTC. The rearrangement links TRBV12-3 or TRBV12-4 to TRBJ2-5; 12 nucleotides agree with TRBD1. The CDR3 is 19 residues long.